This T cell receptor (beta chain) was recovered during a study of blood T cell repertoires in COVID-19. Study-level information: COVID-19 samples collected from the United States, Italy and Spain covered acute and convalescent phases. In each case, the material was cDNA or gDNA derived from T cells, B-cell-depleted T cells, or PBMCs.

V was clipped by 0 bases and J by 8 bases, with 16 bases between them. There are 15 residues in the CDR3. In the study's own analysis: From reference gene primer amplification, estimates of nucleated cell counts were derived. The protocol was immunoSEQ multiplex PCR, while the TCRdb copy is restricted to in-frame clones and leaves out a portion. Clonal size and the V and J genes are those of that table, whereas D and trimming came from the DNA. Among roughly 170,000 clones listed, 80% to 90% were seen once. This clone was observed once. Followed over time, Seattle patients had been enrolled while infection was active.

Sequencing was performed on peripheral blood. This receptor was identified in a woman in her seventies with COVID-19, enrolled during active disease. The V gene is TRBV23-1, the J gene TRBJ1-2; no definite D call. TRBV23-1 is filed as an ORF, its function uncertain. The CDR3 DNA reads as TGCGCCAGCAGTCAATCGAGTCCGTTCCTTTGCGGCTACACCTTC. Amino acids: CASSQSSPFLCGYTF.